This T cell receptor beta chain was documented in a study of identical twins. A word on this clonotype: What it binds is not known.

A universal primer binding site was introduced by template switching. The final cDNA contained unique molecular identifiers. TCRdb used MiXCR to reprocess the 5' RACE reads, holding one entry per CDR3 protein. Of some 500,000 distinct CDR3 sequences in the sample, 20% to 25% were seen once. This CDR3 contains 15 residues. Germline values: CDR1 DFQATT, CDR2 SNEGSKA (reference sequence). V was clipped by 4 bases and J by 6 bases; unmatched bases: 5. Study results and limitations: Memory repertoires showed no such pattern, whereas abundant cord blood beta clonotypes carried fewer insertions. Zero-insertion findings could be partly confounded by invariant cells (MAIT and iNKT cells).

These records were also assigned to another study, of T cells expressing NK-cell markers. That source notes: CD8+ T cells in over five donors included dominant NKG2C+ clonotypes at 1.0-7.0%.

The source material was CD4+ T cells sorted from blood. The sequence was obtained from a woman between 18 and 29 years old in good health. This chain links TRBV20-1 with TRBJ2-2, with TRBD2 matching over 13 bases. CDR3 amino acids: CSATRTSGSAGELFF. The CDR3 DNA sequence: TGCAGTGCTACTCGGACTAGCGGGAGTGCCGGGGAGCTGTTTTTT.